This T cell receptor beta chain was recovered during a study of T cell clones after liver transplantation. This clone came up a few times. Method: immunoSEQ multiplex PCR; TCRdb's copy keeps in-frame clones and lacks some. The sample lists over 55,000 clones; around three quarters were seen once. The CDR3 contains 14 residues. Germline V lookup: CDR1 SGHDT, CDR2 YYEEEE. V lost 0 bases, J lost 4 bases, and 8 bases lay in between. This chain joins TRBV5-6 and TRBJ1-3, with a possible D match to TRBD1 (6 bases). The sequence was obtained from a human patient who received a liver transplant. Some T cells may be the graft donor's. The specimen comprised CD4+ T cells from blood, sampled at the approximately 16-month timepoint. The CDR3 reads CASSLVGTGNTIYF. The CDR3 region has the DNA TGTGCCAGCAGCTTGGTGGGGACAGGAAACACCATATATTTT.